This record covers a single T cell receptor (beta chain). Its target is not known. The data derive from a study of T cell repertoires in cytomegalovirus infection. Study as a whole: Peptides in the study included HLA-C-restricted and HLA-B-restricted CMV epitopes. Signatures in public TCR beta sequences pointed to both CMV infection and matching HLA type.

One entry per CDR3 protein results from TCRdb running MiXCR on the reads. The profile shows about 830,000 distinct CDR3 sequences, approximately 32% of them singletons. This sample comprised cultured CD8+ T cells from PBMCs, obtained from culture after CMV antigen stimulation. This receptor was obtained from a human donor in good health (CMV status not recorded). Some clones in this sample may be carry-over from other donors' samples.

CDR3 residues: CASSAWVGLSNQPQHF. CDR3 coding DNA: TGTGCCAGCAGCGCCTGGGTCGGCCTTAGCAATCAGCCCCAGCATTTT. This chain joins TRBV7-8 and TRBJ1-5, with D unresolved. The CDR3 runs 16 residues. Germline V lookup: CDR1 SGHVS, CDR2 FQNEAQ. Trimming cost V 5 bases and J 0 bases, with 14 bases left between them.